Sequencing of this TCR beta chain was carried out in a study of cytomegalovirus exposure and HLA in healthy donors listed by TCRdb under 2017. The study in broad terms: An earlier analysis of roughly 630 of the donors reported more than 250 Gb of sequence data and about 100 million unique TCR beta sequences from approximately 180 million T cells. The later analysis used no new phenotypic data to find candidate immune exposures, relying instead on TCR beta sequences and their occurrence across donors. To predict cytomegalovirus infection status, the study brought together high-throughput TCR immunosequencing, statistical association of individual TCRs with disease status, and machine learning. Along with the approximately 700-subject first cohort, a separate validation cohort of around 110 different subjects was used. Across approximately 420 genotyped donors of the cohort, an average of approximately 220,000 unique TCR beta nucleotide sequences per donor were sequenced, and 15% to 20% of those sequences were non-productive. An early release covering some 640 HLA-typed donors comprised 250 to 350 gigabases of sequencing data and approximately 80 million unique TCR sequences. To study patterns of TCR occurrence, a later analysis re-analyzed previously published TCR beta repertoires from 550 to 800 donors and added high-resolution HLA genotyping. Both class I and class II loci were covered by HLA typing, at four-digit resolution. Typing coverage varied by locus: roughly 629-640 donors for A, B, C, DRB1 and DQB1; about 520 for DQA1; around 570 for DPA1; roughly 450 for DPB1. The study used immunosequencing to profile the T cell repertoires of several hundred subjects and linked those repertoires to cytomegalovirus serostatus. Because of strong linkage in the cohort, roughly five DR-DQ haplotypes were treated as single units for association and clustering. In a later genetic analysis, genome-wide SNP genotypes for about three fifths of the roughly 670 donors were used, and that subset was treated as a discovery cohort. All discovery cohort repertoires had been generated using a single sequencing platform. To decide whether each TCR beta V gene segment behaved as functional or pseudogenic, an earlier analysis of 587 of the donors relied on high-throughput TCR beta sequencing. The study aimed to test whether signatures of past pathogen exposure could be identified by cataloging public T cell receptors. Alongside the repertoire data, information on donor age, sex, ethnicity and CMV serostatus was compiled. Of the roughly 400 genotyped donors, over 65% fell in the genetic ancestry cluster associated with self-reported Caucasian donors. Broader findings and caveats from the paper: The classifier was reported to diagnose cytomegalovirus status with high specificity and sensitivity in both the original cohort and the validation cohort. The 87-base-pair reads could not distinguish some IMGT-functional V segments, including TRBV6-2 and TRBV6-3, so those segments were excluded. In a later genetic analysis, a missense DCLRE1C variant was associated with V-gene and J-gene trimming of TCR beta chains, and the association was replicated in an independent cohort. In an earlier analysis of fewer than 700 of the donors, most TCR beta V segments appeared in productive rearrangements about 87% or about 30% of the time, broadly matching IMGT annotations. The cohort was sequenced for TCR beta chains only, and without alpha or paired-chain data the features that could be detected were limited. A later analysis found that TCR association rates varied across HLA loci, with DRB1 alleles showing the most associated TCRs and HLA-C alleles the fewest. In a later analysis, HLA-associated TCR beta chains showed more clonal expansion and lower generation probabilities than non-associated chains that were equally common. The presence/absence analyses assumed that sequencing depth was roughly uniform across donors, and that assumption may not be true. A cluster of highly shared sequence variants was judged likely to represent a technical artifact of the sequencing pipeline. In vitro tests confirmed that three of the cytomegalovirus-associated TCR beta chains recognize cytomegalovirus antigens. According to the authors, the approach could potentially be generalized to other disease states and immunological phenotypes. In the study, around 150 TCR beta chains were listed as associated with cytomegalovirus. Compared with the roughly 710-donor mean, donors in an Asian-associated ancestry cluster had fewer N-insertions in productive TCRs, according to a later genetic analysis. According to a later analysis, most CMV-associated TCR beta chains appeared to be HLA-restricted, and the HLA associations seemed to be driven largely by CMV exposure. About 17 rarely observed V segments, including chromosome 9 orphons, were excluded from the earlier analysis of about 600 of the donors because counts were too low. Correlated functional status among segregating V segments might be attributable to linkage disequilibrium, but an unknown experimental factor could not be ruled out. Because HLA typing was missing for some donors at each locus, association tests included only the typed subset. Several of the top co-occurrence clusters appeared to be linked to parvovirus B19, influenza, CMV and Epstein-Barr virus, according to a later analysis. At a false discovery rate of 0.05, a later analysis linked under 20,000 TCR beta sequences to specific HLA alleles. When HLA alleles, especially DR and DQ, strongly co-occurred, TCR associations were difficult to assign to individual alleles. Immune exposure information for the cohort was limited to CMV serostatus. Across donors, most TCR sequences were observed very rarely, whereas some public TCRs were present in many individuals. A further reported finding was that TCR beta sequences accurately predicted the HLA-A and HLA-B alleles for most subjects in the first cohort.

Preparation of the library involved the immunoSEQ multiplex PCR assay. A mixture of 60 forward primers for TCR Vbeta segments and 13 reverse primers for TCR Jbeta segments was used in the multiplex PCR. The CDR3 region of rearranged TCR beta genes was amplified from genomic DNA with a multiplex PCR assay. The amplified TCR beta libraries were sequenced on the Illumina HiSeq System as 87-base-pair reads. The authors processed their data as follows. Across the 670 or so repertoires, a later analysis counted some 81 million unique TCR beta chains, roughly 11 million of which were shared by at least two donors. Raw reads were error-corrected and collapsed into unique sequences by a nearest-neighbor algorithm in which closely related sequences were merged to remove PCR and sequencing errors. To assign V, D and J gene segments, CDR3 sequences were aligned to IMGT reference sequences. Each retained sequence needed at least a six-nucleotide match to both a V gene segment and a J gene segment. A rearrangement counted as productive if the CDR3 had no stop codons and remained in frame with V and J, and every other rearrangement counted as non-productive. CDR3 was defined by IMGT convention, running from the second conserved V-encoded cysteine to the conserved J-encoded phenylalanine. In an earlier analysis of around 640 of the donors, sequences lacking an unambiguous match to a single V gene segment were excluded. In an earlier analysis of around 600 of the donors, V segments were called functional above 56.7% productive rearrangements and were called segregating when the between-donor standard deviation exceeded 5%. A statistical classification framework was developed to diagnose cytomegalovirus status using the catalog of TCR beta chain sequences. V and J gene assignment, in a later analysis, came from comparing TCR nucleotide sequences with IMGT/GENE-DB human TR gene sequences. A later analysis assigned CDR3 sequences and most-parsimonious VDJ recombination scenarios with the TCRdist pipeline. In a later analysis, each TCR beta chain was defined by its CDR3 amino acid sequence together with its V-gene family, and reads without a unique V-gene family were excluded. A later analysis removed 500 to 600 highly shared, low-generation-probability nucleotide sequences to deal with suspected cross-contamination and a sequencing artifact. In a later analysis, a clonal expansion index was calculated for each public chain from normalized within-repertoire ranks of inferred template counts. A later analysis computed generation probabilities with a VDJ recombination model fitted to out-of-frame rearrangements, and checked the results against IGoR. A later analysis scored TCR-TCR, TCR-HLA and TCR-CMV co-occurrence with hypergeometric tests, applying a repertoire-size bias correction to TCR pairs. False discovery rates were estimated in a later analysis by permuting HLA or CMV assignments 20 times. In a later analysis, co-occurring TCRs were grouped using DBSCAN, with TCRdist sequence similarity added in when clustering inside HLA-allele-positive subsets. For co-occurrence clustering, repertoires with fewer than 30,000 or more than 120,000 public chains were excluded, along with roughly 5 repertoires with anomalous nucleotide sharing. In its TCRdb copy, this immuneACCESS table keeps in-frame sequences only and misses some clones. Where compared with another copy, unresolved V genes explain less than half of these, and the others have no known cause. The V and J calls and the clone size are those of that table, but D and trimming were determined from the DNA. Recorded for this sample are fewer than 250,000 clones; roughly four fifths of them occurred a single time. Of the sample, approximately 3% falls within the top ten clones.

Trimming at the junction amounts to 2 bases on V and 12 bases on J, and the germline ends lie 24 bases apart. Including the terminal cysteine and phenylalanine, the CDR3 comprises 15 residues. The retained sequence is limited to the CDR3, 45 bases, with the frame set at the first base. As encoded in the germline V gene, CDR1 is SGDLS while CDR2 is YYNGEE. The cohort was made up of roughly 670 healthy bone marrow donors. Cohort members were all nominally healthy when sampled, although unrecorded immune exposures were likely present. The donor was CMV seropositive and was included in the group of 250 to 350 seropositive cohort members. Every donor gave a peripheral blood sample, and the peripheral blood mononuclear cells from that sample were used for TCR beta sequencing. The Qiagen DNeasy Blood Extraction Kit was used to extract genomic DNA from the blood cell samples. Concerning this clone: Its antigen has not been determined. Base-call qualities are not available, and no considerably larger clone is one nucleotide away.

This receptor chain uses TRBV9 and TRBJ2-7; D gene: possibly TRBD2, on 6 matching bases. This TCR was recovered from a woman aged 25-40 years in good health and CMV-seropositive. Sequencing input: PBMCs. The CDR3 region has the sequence CASSVDAGSSVGLYF. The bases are TGTGCCAGCAGCGTCGATGCGGGGTCTTCCGTGGGGTTGTACTTC.